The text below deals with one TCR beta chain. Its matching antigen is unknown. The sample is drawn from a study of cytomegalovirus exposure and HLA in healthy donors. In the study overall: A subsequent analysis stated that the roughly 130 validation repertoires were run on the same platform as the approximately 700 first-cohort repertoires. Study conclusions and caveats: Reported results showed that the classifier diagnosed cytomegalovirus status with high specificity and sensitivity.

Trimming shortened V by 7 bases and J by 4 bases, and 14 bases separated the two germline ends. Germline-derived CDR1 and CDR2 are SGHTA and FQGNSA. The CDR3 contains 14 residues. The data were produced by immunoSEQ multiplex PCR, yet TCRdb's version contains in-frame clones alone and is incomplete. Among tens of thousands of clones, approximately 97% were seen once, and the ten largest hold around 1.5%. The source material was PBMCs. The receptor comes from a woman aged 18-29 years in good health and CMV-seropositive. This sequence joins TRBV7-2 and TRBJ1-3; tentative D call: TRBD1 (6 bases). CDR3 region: CASTKQGRGNTIYF. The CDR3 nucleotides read TGTGCCAGCACCAAACAGGGTCGGGGAAACACCATATATTTT.